The 20 T cell receptor beta chains presented below share a single source sample, sequenced in a study of somatic mutations in cytotoxic T cells in rheumatoid arthritis. The table came from immunoSEQ multiplex PCR; TCRdb's copy has only in-frame clones and leaves some out. Seen here are about 36,000 clones, approximately 84% observed once, and the top ten hold 3.2%. The sample taken for sequencing was CD8+ T cells sorted from blood. These receptor sequences come from a man aged 35 to 55 in good health.

Concerning this clone: This same CDR3 is encoded by further DNA sequences in the sample. The chain couples TRBV27 to TRBJ2-7; D possibly corresponds to TRBD2 (5 bases). Germline V gene sequence: CDR1 MNHEY, CDR2 SMNVEV (reference sequence). This CDR3 contains 14 residues. Trimming shortened V by 5 bases and J by 1 base, and 12 bases separated the two germline ends. The CDR3 protein is CASSSTSGSYEQYF. CDR3 coding DNA: TGTGCCAGCAGTAGTACTTCGGGATCCTACGAGCAGTACTTC.

The CDR3 sequence is CASSLTGTGGFTEAFF. The DNA for the CDR3 is TGCGCCAGCAGTTTGACCGGGACAGGGGGTTTCACTGAAGCTTTCTTT. The chain joins TRBV5-1 to TRBJ1-1; 11 bases match TRBD1. V lost 5 bases, J lost 4 bases, and 10 bases stayed unmatched. The CDR3 extends over 16 amino acids. The V gene's germline CDR1 is SGHRS and CDR2 YFSETQ.

This clone has only a few counts. The rearrangement uses TRBV18 and TRBJ2-7, with 8 positions matching TRBD1. The CDR3 is 12 residues long. Germline assignment: CDR1 KGHSH and CDR2 LQKENI. The V and J ends lost 8 bases and 6 bases, in that order; junction bases with no gene match: 6. As DNA, the CDR3 is TGTGCCAGCGAGGACAGGGTAAGCGAGCAGTACTTC. Protein: CASEDRVSEQYF.

This chain links TRBV6-1 with TRBJ1-2; 7 nucleotides agree with TRBD1. The V gene's germline CDR1 is MNHNS and CDR2 SASEGT. This CDR3 contains 14 residues. V lost 5 bases, J lost 2 bases, and 5 bases stayed unmatched. CDR3 loop: CASSTPTGNYGYTF. CDR3 DNA sequence: TGTGCCAGCAGTACCCCGACAGGGAACTATGGCTACACCTTC.

V usage is TRBV15 and J usage is TRBJ2-5, with 9 bases matching TRBD2. V was pared by 5 bases and J by 4 bases, with 14 bases of the junction left unmatched. CDR3 length equals 17 residues. The germline CDR1 and CDR2 sequences are LNHNV and YYDKDF (reference sequence). CDR3 amino acids: CATSRHLTSGPAETQYF. The CDR3 DNA reads TGTGCCACCAGCCGCCACCTGACTAGCGGTCCCGCAGAGACCCAGTACTTC.

The chain employs TRBV7-6 and TRBJ2-7; tentatively, D is TRBD1 (6 bases). V was trimmed by 5 bases and J by 3 bases, leaving 14 bases between them. The germline V gene has CDR1 SGHVS and CDR2 FNYEAQ. This CDR3 has 14 amino acids. The CDR3 region is CASSTRTASYEQYF. As DNA, the CDR3 is TGTGCCAGCAGCACCCGGACAGCTAGCTACGAGCAGTACTTC.

The rearrangement joins TRBV28 to TRBJ1-2; 8 nucleotides agree with TRBD1. The germline CDR1 and CDR2 sequences are MDHEN and SYDVKM. There are 15 residues in the CDR3. The trim removed 8 bases at V and 1 base at J, leaving 9 bases unmatched. DNA for the CDR3: TGTGCCAGCTCCCCTGACAGGGGAGGTAACTATGGCTACACCTTC. Translation gives CASSPDRGGNYGYTF.

The CDR3 reads CASSLEMRNYEQYF. The DNA of the CDR3 is TGCGCCAGCAGCTTGGAGATGAGGAACTACGAGCAGTACTTC. The chain combines TRBV5-1 with TRBJ2-7, with D unclear. The V end was cut by 0 bases, the J end by 3 bases, with 10 bases between. Germline lookup yields CDR1 SGHRS and CDR2 YFSETQ. The CDR3 runs 14 residues.

This clone was seen a single time. This sequence joins TRBV27 and TRBJ2-1; TRBD2 agrees at 9 bases. Trimming removed 0 bases from V and 12 bases from J; junction bases left unmatched: 12. Per germline, CDR1 MNHEY and CDR2 SMNVEV (reference sequence). CDR3 size: 16 residues. This CDR3 reads CASSLSAGGLIWVQFF. The CDR3 nucleotides are TGTGCCAGCAGTTTATCTGCGGGAGGGCTGATTTGGGTGCAGTTCTTC.

The J gene is TRBJ2-5, the V gene TRBV4-1, with D tentatively TRBD2 (6 bases). V was shortened by 1 base and J by 4 bases, with 13 bases between the two germline ends. CDR3 size: 15 residues. Per germline, CDR1 MGHRA and CDR2 YSYEKL. CDR3 sequence reads: CASSQGDGGIETQYF. CDR3 bases: TGCGCCAGCAGCCAAGGAGACGGCGGGATAGAGACCCAGTACTTC.

The CDR3 here is CASRATGGRQPQHF. For the CDR3, the DNA is TGTGCCAGCAGAGCCACAGGGGGCCGTCAGCCCCAGCATTTT. This chain connects TRBV27 to TRBJ1-5; TRBD1 matches 9 bases. The CDR3 runs to 14 residues. The V gene end was trimmed by 6 bases and the J gene end by 6 bases; junction bases not matched to a gene: 6. Germline assignment: CDR1 MNHEY and CDR2 SMNVEV (reference sequence).

V is TRBV7-6 and J is TRBJ1-2; D is ambiguous. CDR1 and CDR2 from the germline V gene are SGHVS and FNYEAQ. The CDR3 loop spans 13 amino acids. V gave up 5 bases and J gave up 8 bases, with 15 bases separating them. This CDR3 is CASSPTVAQGYTF. The DNA for the CDR3 is TGTGCCAGCAGCCCTACGGTGGCGCAGGGCTACACCTTC. Looking up the rest from reference TRBV7-6 and TRBJ1-2 gives the full variable domain: GAGVSQSPRYKVTKRGQDVALRCDPISGHVSLYWYRQALGQGPEFLTYFNYEAQQDKSGLPNDRFSAERPEGSISTLTIQRTEQRDSAMYRCASSPTVAQGYTFGSGTRLTVV.

The chain has TRBV18 and TRBJ2-2; D call uncertain. V dropped 0 bases and J dropped 1 base, with 6 bases sitting between them. CDR1 and CDR2 from the germline V gene are KGHSH and LQKENI. CDR3 length: 15 residues. CDR3 residues: CASSPPRQNTGELFF. The CDR3 DNA follows: TGTGCCAGCTCACCACCCCGGCAGAACACCGGGGAGCTGTTTTTT. The whole variable domain, remainder taken from reference TRBV18 and TRBJ2-2, is NAGVMQNPRHLVRRRGQEARLRCSPMKGHSHVYWYRQLPEEGLKFMVYLQKENIIDESGMPKERFSAEFPKEGPSILRIQQVVRGDSAAYFCASSPPRQNTGELFFGEGSRLTVL.

This clone showed up just once. The genes are TRBV9 and TRBJ2-1; D unresolved. The V end was cut by 0 bases, the J end by 8 bases, with 3 bases between. CDR3 length equals 11 residues. Germline CDR1 and CDR2: SGDLS and YYNGEE. The CDR3 DNA reads TGTGCCAGCAGCGTAGGCGATGAGCAGTTCTTC. Translated: CASSVGDEQFF.

CDR3 protein: CASSYAGGPYEQYF. As DNA, the CDR3 is TGTGCCAGCAGTTACGCGGGAGGGCCCTACGAGCAGTACTTC. This sequence joins TRBV6-5 and TRBJ2-7; TRBD2 aligns across 9 bases. The germline CDR1 and CDR2 sequences are MNHEY and SVGAGI. The length of the CDR3 is 14 residues. J lost 2 bases, V lost 2 bases, and 1 base had no gene match.

V is TRBV28 and J is TRBJ1-5; no clear D gene. The germline V and J ends were trimmed by 4 bases and 4 bases, with 8 bases remaining between them. The length of the CDR3 is 13 residues. Germline assignment: CDR1 MDHEN and CDR2 SYDVKM. DNA for the CDR3: TGTGCCAGCAGTTCACGGGGTAATCAGCCCCAGCATTTT. Amino acid sequence: CASSSRGNQPQHF.

This clone appeared a few times. V is TRBV29-1 and J is TRBJ1-1; D uncertain. CDR1 is SQVTM and CDR2 is ANQGSEA in the germline V gene. CDR3 size: 11 residues. The V gene lost 4 bases and the J gene lost 8 bases, with 11 bases spanning the gap. DNA of the CDR3: TGCAGCGTTGTTTCGGGTCCCGAAGCTTTCTTT. Translating gives CSVVSGPEAFF.

This clone has only one observation. The CDR3: CSVVVWESYNEQFF. The CDR3 DNA reads TGCAGCGTTGTTGTGTGGGAATCCTACAATGAGCAGTTCTTC. This chain connects TRBV29-1 to TRBJ2-1; D ambiguous. The CDR3 is 14 amino acids. The V gene lost 4 bases and the J gene lost 1 base, with 11 bases spanning the gap. The V gene's germline CDR1 is SQVTM and CDR2 ANQGSEA.

V and J are TRBV12-5 and TRBJ2-2, with D tentatively TRBD2 (5 bases). The germline V gene has CDR1 LGHNT and CDR2 FRNRAP. The CDR3 is 15 residues long. Trimming stripped 0 bases from V and 3 bases from J, with 8 bases between. The CDR3 DNA follows: TGTGCTAGTGGTTTGGTACTGGAGGACACCGGGGAGCTGTTTTTT. Encoded protein: CASGLVLEDTGELFF. Full variable domain (remainder filled in from reference TRBV12-5 and TRBJ2-2): DARVTQTPRHKVTEMGQEVTMRCQPILGHNTVFWYRQTMMQGLELLAYFRNRAPLDDSGMPKDRFSAEMPDATLATLKIQPSEPRDSAVYFCASGLVLEDTGELFFGEGSRLTVL.

This clone occurred a few times. The rearrangement uses TRBV19 and TRBJ2-7; TRBD2 matches at 12 bases. V lost 3 bases, J lost 1 base, and 4 bases stayed unmatched. Germline V CDR1 and CDR2: LNHDA, SQIVND (reference sequence). There are 16 residues in the CDR3. The CDR3, as DNA: TGTGCCAGTAGTATGACTAGCGGGAGCTTATCCTACGAGCAGTACTTC. This sequence encodes CASSMTSGSLSYEQYF.